This record covers a single T cell receptor (beta chain). Its antigen is currently unknown. The source of the sample is a study of metastatic and nonmetastatic thyroid tumors. Study overall: Repertoire data that came from the blood and tumor or nodule tissue of malignant and benign thyroid patients were compared.

Per germline, CDR1 SGHDT and CDR2 YYEEEE. The trim removed 4 bases at V and 5 bases at J, leaving 19 bases unmatched. The CDR3 consists of 18 residues. Among the patients, none had received any treatment before thyroid surgery. General observations from the study: Compared with benign nodules, malignant thyroid tumors were reported to have significantly higher TCR beta diversity in both blood and tumor.

Under the authors' procedure: For papillary thyroid cancer, a distant-metastasis classifier was constructed from CDR3 differences observed across clinicopathological groups. Via MiXCR, TCRdb re-called the PCR reads. What appears here as the V and J calls and clone size reflects TCRdb's work, not the paper's. The sample carries roughly 61,000 clones, about 4% recorded once. Sequencing was carried out using blood. This TCR was sampled from a female donor with papillary thyroid cancer or a benign thyroid nodule (not recorded which). Some clones in this sample may be carry-over from other donors' samples. The rearrangement joins TRBV5-6 to TRBJ2-3; TRBD2 matches at 7 bases. DNA of the CDR3: TGTGCCAGCAGCCACCAGACACGACTAGCCGGTAGGAAAGATACGCAGTATTTT. Protein product: CASSHQTRLAGRKDTQYF.